This TCR beta chain was profiled in a study of long-term antiretroviral therapy in people with HIV. Among participants with HIV, every one received treatment in the United States. Going into DNA extraction, samples held 1-10 million cryopreserved PBMC. With regard to this clone: Its antigen is currently unknown. This sample includes further DNA sequences coding for the same CDR3.

The study's findings and limits: Although diversity increased after ART, it remained lower than in transplant donor controls.

Assay version v3.0 of immunoSEQ was used, and it was run at survey level. Profiling relied on immunoSEQ multiplex PCR, and the TCRdb table lists in-frame clones only, not all of them. The sample has 25,000 to 35,000 clones, approximately 96% seen once. The sequencing here drew on unsorted PBMCs, taken roughly 6.4 years after starting antiretroviral therapy. This clonotype originated in a man younger than 45 with HIV.

CDR3 DNA: TGTGCCAGCAGCCAGCATACTAGCGGGGAAGTCTCCGGGGAGCTGTTTTTT. It encodes CASSQHTSGEVSGELFF. The V call is TRBV4-2, the J call TRBJ2-2; 10 bases are a match to TRBD2. The ends lost 3 bases at V and 6 bases at J; junction bases unmatched: 10. The CDR3 contains 17 residues. The germline gives CDR1 LGHNA, CDR2 YNFKEQ.